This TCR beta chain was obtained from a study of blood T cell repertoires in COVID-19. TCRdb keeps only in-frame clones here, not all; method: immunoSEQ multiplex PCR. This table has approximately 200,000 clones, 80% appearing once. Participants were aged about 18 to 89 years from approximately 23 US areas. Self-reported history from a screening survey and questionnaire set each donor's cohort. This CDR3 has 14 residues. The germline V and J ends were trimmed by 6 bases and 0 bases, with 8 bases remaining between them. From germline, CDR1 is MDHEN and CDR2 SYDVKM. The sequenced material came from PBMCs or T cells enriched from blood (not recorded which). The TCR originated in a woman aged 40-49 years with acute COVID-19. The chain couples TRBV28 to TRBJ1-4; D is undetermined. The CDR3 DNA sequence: TGTGCCAGCAGAATCGAGACAACTAATGAAAAACTGTTTTTT. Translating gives CASRIETTNEKLFF.